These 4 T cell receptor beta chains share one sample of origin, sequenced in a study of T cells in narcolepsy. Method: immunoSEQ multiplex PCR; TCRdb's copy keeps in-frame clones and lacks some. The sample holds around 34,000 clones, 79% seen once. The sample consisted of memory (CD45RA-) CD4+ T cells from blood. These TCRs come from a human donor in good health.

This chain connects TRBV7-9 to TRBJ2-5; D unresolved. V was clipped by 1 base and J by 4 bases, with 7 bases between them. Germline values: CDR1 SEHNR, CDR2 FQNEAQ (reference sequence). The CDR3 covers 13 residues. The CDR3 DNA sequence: TGTGCCAGCAGCTTAGAGCGAGGAGAGACCCAGTACTTC. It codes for CASSLERGETQYF.

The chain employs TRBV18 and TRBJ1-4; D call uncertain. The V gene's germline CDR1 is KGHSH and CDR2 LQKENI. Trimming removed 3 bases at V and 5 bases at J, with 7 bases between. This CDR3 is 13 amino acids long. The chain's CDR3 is CASSPGNNEKLFF. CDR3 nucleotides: TGTGCCAGCTCACCGGGCAACAATGAAAAACTGTTTTTT.

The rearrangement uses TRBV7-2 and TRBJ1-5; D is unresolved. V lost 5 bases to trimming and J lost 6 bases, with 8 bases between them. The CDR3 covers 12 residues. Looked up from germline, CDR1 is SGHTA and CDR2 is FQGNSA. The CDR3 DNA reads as TGTGCCAGCAGCCAATGGGCTCAGCCCCAGCATTTT. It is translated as CASSQWAQPQHF.

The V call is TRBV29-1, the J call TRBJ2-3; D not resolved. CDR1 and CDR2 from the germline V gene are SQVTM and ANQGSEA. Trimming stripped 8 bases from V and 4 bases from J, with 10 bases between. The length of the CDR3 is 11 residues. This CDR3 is CSFVRADTQYF. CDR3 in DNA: TGCAGCTTTGTACGGGCAGATACGCAGTATTTT.